These 8 T cell receptor beta chains were all obtained from the same sample, sequenced in a study of blood T cell repertoires in COVID-19. TCRdb's copy holds only in-frame clones and misses some; the assay was immunoSEQ multiplex PCR. The table includes about 30,000 clones, 70% to 90% detected once. Source material: peripheral blood. The receptors derive from a man in his sixties or seventies with acute or convalescent COVID-19.

The CDR3: CASSQSRDTEAFF. Written as DNA, the CDR3 is TGTGCCAGCAGCCAATCCAGGGACACTGAAGCTTTCTTT. This chain uses TRBV14 with TRBJ1-1, with D possibly TRBD1 on 5 matching bases. Per germline, CDR1 SGHDN and CDR2 FVKESK. With 2 bases removed from V and 3 bases from J, the gap between germline ends came to 7 bases. The CDR3 runs 13 residues.

This clone was counted between two and nine times. The chain uses TRBV19 and TRBJ1-1, with TRBD1 matching 12 bases. The length of the CDR3 is 20 residues. V was pared by 7 bases and J by 1 base, with 19 bases of the junction left unmatched. Germline CDR1 LNHDA, CDR2 SQIVND (reference sequence). In DNA, the CDR3 is TGTGCCAGTACCGCCGGGACAGGGGGCGAAGTGGGAATCCCGAACACTGAAGCTTTCTTT. It codes for CASTAGTGGEVGIPNTEAFF.

The chain employs TRBV4-3 and TRBJ2-1, with 8 bases that match TRBD2. Unmatched junction bases numbered 4, after V lost 4 bases and J lost 2 bases. The CDR3 spans 15 residues. CDR1 is LGHNA and CDR2 is YSLEER in the germline V gene. The CDR3: CASSRAGAPYNEQFF. CDR3 in DNA: TGCGCCAGCAGCCGAGCGGGAGCCCCCTACAATGAGCAGTTCTTC.

This chain joins TRBV5-4 and TRBJ2-7, with D tentatively TRBD2 (6 bases). Germline lookup yields CDR1 SGHNT and CDR2 YYREEE (reference sequence). There are 13 residues in the CDR3. Trimming took off 0 bases at V and 13 bases at J, with 17 bases between the two ends. This CDR3 is CASSLDPQRAPYF. The CDR3, as DNA: TGTGCCAGCAGCTTGGACCCCCAGCGGGCCCCCTACTTC.

The chain links TRBV5-5 to TRBJ2-2, with TRBD1 matching over 8 bases. The CDR3 is made up of 15 amino acids. The trim removed 3 bases at V and 4 bases at J, leaving 5 bases unmatched. Germline V gene data show CDR1 as SGHKS and CDR2 as YYEKEE (reference sequence). CDR3 in DNA: TGTGCCAGCAGCTCCTTACAGGGGGTCACCGGGGAGCTGTTTTTT. It encodes CASSSLQGVTGELFF.

The chain joins TRBV5-3 to TRBJ2-1; TRBD2 aligns across 7 bases. TRBV5-3 is filed as an ORF, its function uncertain. With V trimmed by 4 bases and J by 3 bases, 13 bases remained unmatched. There are 17 residues in the CDR3. This CDR3 reads CARSPGERGEGYNEQFF. Written as DNA, the CDR3 is TGTGCCAGAAGCCCCGGGGAGCGGGGAGAGGGCTACAATGAGCAGTTCTTC.

The chain joins TRBV19 to TRBJ2-1, with D perhaps TRBD1 (6 bases). The CDR3 runs 17 residues. The germline V and J ends were trimmed by 9 bases and 8 bases, with 29 bases remaining between them. Germline V gives CDR1 LNHDA, CDR2 SQIVND (reference sequence). The CDR3 DNA follows: TGTGCCAGCCAGACCACTCTCAGGGGACGGCTAGGCGATGAGCAGTTCTTC. Amino acids: CASQTTLRGRLGDEQFF.

This chain links TRBV6-5 with TRBJ2-7; 9 bases are a match to TRBD1. V shed 4 bases and J 6 bases; nucleotides not matched to a gene: 7. Germline V gene lookup returns CDR1 MNHEY and CDR2 SVGAGI. This CDR3 spans 14 amino acids. CDR3 in amino acids: CASSSGTGFREQYF. The CDR3 coding sequence is TGTGCCAGCAGTTCCGGGACAGGGTTTCGCGAGCAGTACTTC.